Presented here are 12 T cell receptor beta chains from one specimen sequenced in a study of blood T cell repertoires in COVID-19. Only in-frame clones appear in the TCRdb table, and some are missing; sequencing was by immunoSEQ multiplex PCR. The sample yields 80,000 to 95,000 clones, 89% seen once. The sequencing input was peripheral blood. All receptors derive from a woman in her 70s with acute or convalescent COVID-19.

This chain joins TRBV28 and TRBJ2-3, with no clear D. The CDR3 extends over 15 amino acids. V gave up 1 base and J gave up 2 bases, with 10 bases separating them. Per the germline V gene, CDR1 is MDHEN and CDR2 is SYDVKM. For the CDR3, the DNA is TGTGCCAGCAGTTTATTTGGCCCAGACACAGATACGCAGTATTTT. This translates into CASSLFGPDTDTQYF.

This clone was detected only once. This chain uses TRBV10-3 with TRBJ2-7; TRBD2 matches at 8 bases. V shed 2 bases, J shed 6 bases, and the junction held 3 bases outside the gene matches. Germline V gene sequence: CDR1 ENHRY, CDR2 SYGVKD. The length of the CDR3 is 13 residues. DNA for the CDR3: TGTGCCATCAGTGAGGCCGGGACTAGCGAGCAGTACGTC. Residues: CAISEAGTSEQYV.

The chain combines TRBV2 with TRBJ2-1; 8 nucleotides line up with TRBD1. Germline V gene sequence: CDR1 SNHLY, CDR2 FYNNEI. This CDR3 is built from 16 residues. J gave up 6 bases and V 6 bases, and 13 bases lay outside the gene matches. The CDR3 sequence is CASSPRDRSFGNEQFF. As DNA, the CDR3 is TGTGCCAGCAGCCCCAGGGACAGGAGTTTCGGCAATGAGCAGTTCTTC.

The chain links TRBV5-1 to TRBJ1-2, with TRBD1 identical over 12 bases. With 4 bases clipped from V and 10 bases from J, the junction kept 8 bases outside the gene matches. CDR3 length: 14 residues. Looked up from germline, CDR1 is SGHRS and CDR2 is YFSETQ. This CDR3 is CASSAGTGGRDYTF. The CDR3 bases are TGCGCCAGCAGCGCCGGGACAGGGGGCAGAGACTACACCTTC.

This clone was observed once. This chain connects TRBV18 to TRBJ2-5; 9 nucleotides line up with TRBD1. The V and J ends lost 8 bases and 5 bases, in that order; junction bases with no gene match: 9. There are 14 residues in the CDR3. The germline CDR1 and CDR2 sequences are KGHSH and LQKENI. The CDR3 protein is CASGGQGNRETQYF. For the CDR3, the DNA is TGTGCCAGCGGGGGACAGGGAAATAGGGAGACCCAGTACTTC.

This chain links TRBV18 with TRBJ2-6, with D hard to call. Germline V gene sequence: CDR1 KGHSH, CDR2 LQKENI. This CDR3 has 16 residues. V was pared by 6 bases and J by 0 bases, with 12 bases between. CDR3 coding DNA: TGTGCCAGCTCCATAATTGAGCGCTCTGGGGCCAACGTCCTGACTTTC. Protein product: CASSIIERSGANVLTF.

The chain uses TRBV30 and TRBJ2-2, with D possibly being TRBD1 (5 bases). V shed 1 base and J shed 5 bases, with 11 bases lying between them. Per the germline V gene, CDR1 is GTSNPN and CDR2 is SVGIG (reference sequence). The CDR3 contains 14 residues. The CDR3 here is CAWSGAGNTGELFF. In DNA form, the CDR3 reads TGTGCCTGGAGTGGGGCAGGGAATACCGGGGAGCTGTTTTTT.

The chain uses TRBV7-2 and TRBJ2-2; 8 bases line up with TRBD1. The length of the CDR3 is 17 residues. From germline, CDR1 is SGHTA and CDR2 FQGNSA. J lost 4 bases, V lost 0 bases, and 7 bases had no gene match. CDR3 loop: CASSLARGRYSTGELFF. The CDR3 DNA sequence: TGTGCCAGCAGCTTAGCCAGGGGGCGATACTCCACCGGGGAGCTGTTTTTT.

In nucleotides, the CDR3 is TGCGCCAGCACCCCACAGGGCTCTGGGGCCAACGTCCTGACTTTC. Residues: CASTPQGSGANVLTF. This chain links TRBV5-1 with TRBJ2-6; tentatively, D is TRBD1 (6 bases). CDR3 size: 15 residues. Trimming shortened V by 6 bases and J by 0 bases, and 10 bases separated the two germline ends. The germline gives CDR1 SGHRS, CDR2 YFSETQ.

This sequence joins TRBV19 and TRBJ2-5; D is unclear. The CDR3 extends over 14 amino acids. CDR1 is LNHDA, CDR2 SQIVND, per germline (reference sequence). The V end was cut by 3 bases, the J end by 2 bases, with 10 bases between. This CDR3 reads CASSISTIQETQYF. For the CDR3, the DNA is TGTGCCAGTAGTATCTCTACTATTCAAGAGACCCAGTACTTC.

V is TRBV13 and J is TRBJ1-1; D possibly corresponds to TRBD1 (5 bases). The V gene's germline CDR1 is PRHDT and CDR2 FYEKMQ (reference sequence). CDR3 length: 11 amino acids. V gave up 11 bases and J gave up 3 bases, with 10 bases separating them. CDR3 protein: CAAGGDTEAFF. The CDR3 nucleotides are TGTGCCGCCGGGGGGGACACTGAAGCTTTCTTT. Supplemented by reference TRBV13 and TRBJ1-1, the full variable domain reads AAGVIQSPRHLIKEKRETATLKCYPIPRHDTVYWYQQGPGQDPQFLISFYEKMQSDKGSIPDRFSAQQFSDYHSELNMSSLELGDSALYFCAAGGDTEAFFGQGTRLTVV.

The chain links TRBV28 to TRBJ1-3, with 7 bases fitting TRBD1. V lost 5 bases, J lost 8 bases, and 3 bases stayed unmatched. This CDR3 has 12 residues. CDR1 and CDR2 from the germline V gene are MDHEN and SYDVKM. The DNA of the CDR3 is TGTGCCAGCAGTCGGGACAGATACACCATATATTTT. It yields the protein CASSRDRYTIYF.